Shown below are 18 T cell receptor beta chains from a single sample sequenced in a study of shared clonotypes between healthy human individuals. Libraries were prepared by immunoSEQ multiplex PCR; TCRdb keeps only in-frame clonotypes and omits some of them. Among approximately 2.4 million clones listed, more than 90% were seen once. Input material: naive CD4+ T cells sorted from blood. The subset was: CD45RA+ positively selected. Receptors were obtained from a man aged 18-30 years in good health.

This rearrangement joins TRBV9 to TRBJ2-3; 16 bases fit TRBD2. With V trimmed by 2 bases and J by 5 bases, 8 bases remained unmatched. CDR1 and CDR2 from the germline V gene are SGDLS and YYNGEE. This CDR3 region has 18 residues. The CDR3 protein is CASSVGLAGGPLVDTQYF. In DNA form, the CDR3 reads TGTGCCAGCAGCGTGGGACTAGCGGGGGGGCCGTTAGTAGATACGCAGTATTTT. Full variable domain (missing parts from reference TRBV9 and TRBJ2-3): DSGVTQTPKHLITATGQRVTLRCSPRSGDLSVYWYQQSLDQGLQFLIQYYNGEERAKGNILERFSAQQFPDLHSELNLSSLELGDSALYFCASSVGLAGGPLVDTQYFGPGTRLTVL.

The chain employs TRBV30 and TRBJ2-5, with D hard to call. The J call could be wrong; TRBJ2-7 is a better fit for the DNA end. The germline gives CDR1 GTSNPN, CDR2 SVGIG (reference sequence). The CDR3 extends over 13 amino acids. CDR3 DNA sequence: TGTGCCTGGAGTGGGTCCGGCTCCTACGAGCAGTACTTC. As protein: CAWSGSGSYEQYF.

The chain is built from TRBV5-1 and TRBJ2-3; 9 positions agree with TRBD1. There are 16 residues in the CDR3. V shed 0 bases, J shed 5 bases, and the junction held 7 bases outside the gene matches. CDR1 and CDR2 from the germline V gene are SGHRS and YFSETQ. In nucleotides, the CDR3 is TGCGCCAGCAGCTTGGGAGGGACAGGGCCTATAGATACGCAGTATTTT. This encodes CASSLGGTGPIDTQYF.

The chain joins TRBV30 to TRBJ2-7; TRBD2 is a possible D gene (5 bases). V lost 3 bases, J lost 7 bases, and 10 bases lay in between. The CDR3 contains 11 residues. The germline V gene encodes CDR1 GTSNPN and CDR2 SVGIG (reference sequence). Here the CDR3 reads CAWRTRDEQYF. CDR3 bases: TGTGCCTGGAGAACTAGGGATGAGCAGTACTTC.

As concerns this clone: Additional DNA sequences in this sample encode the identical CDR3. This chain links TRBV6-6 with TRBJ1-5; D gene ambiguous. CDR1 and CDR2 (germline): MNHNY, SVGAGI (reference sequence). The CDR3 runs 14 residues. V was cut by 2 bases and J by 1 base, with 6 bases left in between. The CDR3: CASSYAESNQPQHF. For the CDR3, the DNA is TGTGCCAGCAGTTACGCGGAGAGCAATCAGCCCCAGCATTTT.

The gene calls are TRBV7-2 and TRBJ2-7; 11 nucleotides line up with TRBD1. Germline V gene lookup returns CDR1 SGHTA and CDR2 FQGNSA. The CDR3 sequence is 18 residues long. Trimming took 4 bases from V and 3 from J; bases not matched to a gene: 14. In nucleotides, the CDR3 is TGTGCCAGCAGCTACCGGGTCCCGGGACAGGGGGTTGGCTACGAGCAGTACTTC. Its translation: CASSYRVPGQGVGYEQYF. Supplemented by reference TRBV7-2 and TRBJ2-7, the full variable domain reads GAGVSQSPSNKVTEKGKDVELRCDPISGHTALYWYRQSLGQGLEFLIYFQGNSAPDKSGLPSDRFSAERTGGSVSTLTIQRTQQEDSAVYLCASSYRVPGQGVGYEQYFGPGTRLTVT.

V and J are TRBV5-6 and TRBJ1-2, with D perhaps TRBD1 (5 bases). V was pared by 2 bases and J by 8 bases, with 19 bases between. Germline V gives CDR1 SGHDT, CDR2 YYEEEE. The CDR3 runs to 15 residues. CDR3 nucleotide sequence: TGTGCCAGCAGCTTACCCCCGGGACGGACGAGGGGCTACACCTTC. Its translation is CASSLPPGRTRGYTF.

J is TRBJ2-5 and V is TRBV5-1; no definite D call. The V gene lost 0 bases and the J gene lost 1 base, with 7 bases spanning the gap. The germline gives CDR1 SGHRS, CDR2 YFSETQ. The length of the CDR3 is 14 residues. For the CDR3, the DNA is TGCGCCAGCAGCTTGGTCGCGTTCCAAGAGACCCAGTACTTC. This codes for CASSLVAFQETQYF.

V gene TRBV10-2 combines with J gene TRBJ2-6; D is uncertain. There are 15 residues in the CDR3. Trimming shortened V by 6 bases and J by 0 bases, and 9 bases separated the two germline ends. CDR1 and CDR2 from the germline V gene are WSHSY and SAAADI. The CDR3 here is CASRQQNSGANVLTF. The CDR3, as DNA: TGCGCCAGCAGGCAACAGAACTCTGGGGCCAACGTCCTGACTTTC.

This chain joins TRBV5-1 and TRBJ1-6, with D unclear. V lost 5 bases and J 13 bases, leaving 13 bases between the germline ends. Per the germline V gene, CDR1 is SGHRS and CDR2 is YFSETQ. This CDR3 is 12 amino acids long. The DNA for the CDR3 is TGCGCCAGCAGATCGACCGTATCGCCCCTCCACTTT. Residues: CASRSTVSPLHF.

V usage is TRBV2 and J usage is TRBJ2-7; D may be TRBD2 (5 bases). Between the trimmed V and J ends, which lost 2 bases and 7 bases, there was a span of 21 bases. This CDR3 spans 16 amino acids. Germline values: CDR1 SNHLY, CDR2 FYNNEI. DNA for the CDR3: TGTGCCAGCAGTGAACAGAGGGCTAGCTCTCTGGGTGAGCAGTACTTC. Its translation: CASSEQRASSLGEQYF. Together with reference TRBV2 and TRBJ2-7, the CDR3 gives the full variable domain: EPEVTQTPSHQVTQMGQEVILRCVPISNHLYFYWYRQILGQKVEFLVSFYNNEISEKSEIFDDQFSVERPDGSNFTLKIRSTKLEDSAMYFCASSEQRASSLGEQYFGPGTRLTVT.

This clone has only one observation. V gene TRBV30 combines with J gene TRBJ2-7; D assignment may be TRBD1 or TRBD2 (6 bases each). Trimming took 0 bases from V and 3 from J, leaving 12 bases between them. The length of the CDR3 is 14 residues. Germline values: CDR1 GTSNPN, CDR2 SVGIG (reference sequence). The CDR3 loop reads CAWSVGGRFYEQYF. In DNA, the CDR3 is TGTGCCTGGAGTGTAGGGGGGAGGTTCTACGAGCAGTACTTC.

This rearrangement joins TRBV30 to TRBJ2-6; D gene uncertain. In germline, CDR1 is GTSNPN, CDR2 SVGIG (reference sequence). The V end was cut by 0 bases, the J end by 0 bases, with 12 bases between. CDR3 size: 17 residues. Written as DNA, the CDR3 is TGTGCCTGGAGTGTAGGGATACTGAGCTCTGGGGCCAACGTCCTGACTTTC. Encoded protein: CAWSVGILSSGANVLTF.

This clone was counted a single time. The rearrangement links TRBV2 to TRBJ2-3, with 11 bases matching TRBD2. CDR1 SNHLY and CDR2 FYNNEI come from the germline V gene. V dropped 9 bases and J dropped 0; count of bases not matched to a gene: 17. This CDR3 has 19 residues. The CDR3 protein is CASQRGGTSGTTSTDTQYF. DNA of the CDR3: TGTGCCAGTCAACGCGGCGGGACTAGCGGTACTACTAGCACAGATACGCAGTATTTT.

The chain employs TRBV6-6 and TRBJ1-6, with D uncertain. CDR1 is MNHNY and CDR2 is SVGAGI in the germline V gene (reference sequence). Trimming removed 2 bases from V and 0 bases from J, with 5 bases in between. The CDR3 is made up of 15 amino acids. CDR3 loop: CASSYQGSYNSPLHF. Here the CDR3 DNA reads TGTGCCAGCAGTTACCAAGGCTCCTATAATTCACCCCTCCACTTT.

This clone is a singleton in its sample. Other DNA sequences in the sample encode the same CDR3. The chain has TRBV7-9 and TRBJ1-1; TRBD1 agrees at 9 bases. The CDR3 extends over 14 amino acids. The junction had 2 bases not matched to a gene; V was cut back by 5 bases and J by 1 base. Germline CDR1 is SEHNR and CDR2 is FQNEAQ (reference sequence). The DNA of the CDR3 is TGTGCCAGCAGCAGGACAGGGGCGAACACTGAAGCTTTCTTT. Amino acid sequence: CASSRTGANTEAFF.

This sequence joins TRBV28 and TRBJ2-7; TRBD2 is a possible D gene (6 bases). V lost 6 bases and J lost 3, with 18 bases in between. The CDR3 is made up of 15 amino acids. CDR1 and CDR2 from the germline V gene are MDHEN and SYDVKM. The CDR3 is CASSRFTGSFYEQYF. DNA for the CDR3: TGTGCCAGCAGCCGATTTACCGGGAGCTTCTACGAGCAGTACTTC.

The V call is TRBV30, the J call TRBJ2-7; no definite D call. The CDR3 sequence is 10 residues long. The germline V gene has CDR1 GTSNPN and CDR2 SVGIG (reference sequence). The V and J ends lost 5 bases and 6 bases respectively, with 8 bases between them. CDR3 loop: CAWGWSEQYF. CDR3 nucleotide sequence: TGTGCCTGGGGGTGGAGCGAGCAGTACTTC.